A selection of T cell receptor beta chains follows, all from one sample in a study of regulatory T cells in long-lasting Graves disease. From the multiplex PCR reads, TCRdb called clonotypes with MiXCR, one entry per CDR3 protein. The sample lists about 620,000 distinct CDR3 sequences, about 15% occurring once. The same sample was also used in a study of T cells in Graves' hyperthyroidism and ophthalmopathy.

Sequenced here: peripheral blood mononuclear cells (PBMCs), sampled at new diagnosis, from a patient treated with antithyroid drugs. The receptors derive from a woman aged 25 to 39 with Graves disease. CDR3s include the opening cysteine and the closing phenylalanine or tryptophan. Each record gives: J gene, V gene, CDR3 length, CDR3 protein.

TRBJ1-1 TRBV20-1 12 CSAPGRNTEAFF
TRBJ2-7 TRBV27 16 CASSLKSSGSVYEQYF
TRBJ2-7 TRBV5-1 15 CASSLEGGSSYEQYF
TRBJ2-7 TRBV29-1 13 CSVQTSGAYEQYF
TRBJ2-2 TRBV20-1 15 CSARGPFPNTGELFF
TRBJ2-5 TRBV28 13 CASSSGTRETQYF
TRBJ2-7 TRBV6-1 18 CASSSPGQGLLSSYEQYF
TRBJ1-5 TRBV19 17 CASSIDGQTHSNQPQHF
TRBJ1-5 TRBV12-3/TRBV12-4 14 CASSLGGEIATQHF
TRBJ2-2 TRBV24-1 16 CATSDLGTPIPGELFF
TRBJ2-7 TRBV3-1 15 CASSQALAGGPEQYF
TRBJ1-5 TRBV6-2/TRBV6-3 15 CASSYSGNSNQPQHF
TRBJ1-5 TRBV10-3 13 CAIRQGSGQPQHF
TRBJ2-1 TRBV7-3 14 CASSLLAGRGEQFF
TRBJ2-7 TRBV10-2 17 CASSDGRVGIDTYEQYF
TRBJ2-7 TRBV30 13 CAWSVLLGSEQYF
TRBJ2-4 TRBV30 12 CAWSTGKNIQCF
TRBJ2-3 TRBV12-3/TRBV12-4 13 CASSPAHGDTQYF
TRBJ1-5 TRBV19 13 CASSDGANQPQHF
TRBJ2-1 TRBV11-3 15 CASSSGTGYYNEQFF
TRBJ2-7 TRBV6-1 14 CAISPVGDWDEQYF
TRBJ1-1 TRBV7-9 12 CASGRHPVEAFF
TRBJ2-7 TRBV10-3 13 CAISGGGDYEQYF
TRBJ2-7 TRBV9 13 CASSVDPFGEQYF
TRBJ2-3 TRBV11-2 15 CASSPQGLGTDTQYF
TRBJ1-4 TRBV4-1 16 CASSRQYRVLSEKLFF
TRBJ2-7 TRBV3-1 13 CASSTYSAGEQYF
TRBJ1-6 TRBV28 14 CASRGQGGNSPLHF
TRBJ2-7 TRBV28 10 CATFRNEQYF
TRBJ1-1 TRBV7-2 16 CASSHGQGIMNTEAFF
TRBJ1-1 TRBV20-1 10 CSARNNEAFF
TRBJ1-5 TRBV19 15 CASSFNSGNGQPQHF
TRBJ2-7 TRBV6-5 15 CASSYFAGPNYEQYF
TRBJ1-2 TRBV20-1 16 CSARDEGQRPVGGYTF
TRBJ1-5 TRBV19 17 CASKTTSTGAQVQPQHF
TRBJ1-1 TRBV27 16 CASSSGTGLLVTEAFF
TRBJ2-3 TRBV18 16 CASSPPSGSFTDTQYF
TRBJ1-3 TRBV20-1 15 CSASRGVSSGNTIYF
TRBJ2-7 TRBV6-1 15 CASSEESGSSYEQYF
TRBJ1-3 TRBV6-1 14 CASHWPASGNTIYF
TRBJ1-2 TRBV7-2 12 CASSAYGDGYTF
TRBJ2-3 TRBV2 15 CASSEEAGGSDTQYF
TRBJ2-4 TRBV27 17 CASSLSYSSRPKNIQYF
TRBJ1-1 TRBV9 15 CASSVGGRGTTEAFF
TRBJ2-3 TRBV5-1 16 CASRSIPGQGTDTQYF
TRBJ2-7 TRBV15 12 CAASISGNEQYF
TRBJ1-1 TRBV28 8 CAQHRAFF
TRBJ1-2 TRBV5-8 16 CASSFLSGRVNYGYTF
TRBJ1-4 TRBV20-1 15 CSAKNQGGGNEKLFF
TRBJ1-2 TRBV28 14 CASSFIAGTSGYTF
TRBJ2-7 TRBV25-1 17 CASSEYVSGPYSYEQYF
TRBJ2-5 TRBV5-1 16 CASSTPLGTSGETQYF
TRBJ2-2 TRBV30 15 CAWSVWAGGTGELFF